The 27 T cell receptor beta chains below come from one sample, sequenced in a study of T cells in Graves' hyperthyroidism and ophthalmopathy (dated by TCRdb to the late 2010s). The library was obtained by multiplex PCR. Sequencing was carried out with an Illumina HiSeq 2000. The TCR beta CDR3 regions were amplified from RNA transcripts. The TCR CDR3 was subjected to a first round of RT-PCR using the HTBI primer set and the Qiagen OneStep RT-PCR kit. Using fastp at Q25 and MiXCR, TCRdb reprocessed the public reads and kept productive beta chains. Each entry merges the rows of one CDR3 protein and shows their most common DNA and genes. The table for this sample lists some 340,000 distinct CDR3 sequences; roughly 13% of them were counted only once. The top ten hold roughly 35% of the sample. The material sequenced was blood. The receptors were sampled from a woman between 40 and 50 years old with Graves' ophthalmopathy.

This clonotype has at least ten counts. The J gene is TRBJ2-7, the V gene TRBV6-1; D uncertain. V lost 5 bases, J lost 0 bases, and 5 bases lay in between. CDR3 length: 12 residues. The germline V gene has CDR1 MNHNS and CDR2 SASEGT. The CDR3 loop is CASSPISYEQYF. The CDR3 DNA sequence: TGTGCCAGCAGTCCCATCTCCTACGAGCAGTACTTC.

This clonotype was seen a handful of times. The V and J genes are TRBV20-1 and TRBJ1-2; weak D call: TRBD1 (6 bases). The CDR3 runs 14 residues. With 3 bases removed from V and 4 bases from J, the gap between germline ends came to 15 bases. Germline V gene sequence: CDR1 DFQATT, CDR2 SNEGSKA (reference sequence). CDR3 region: CSASGQGWAYGYTF. The CDR3 DNA sequence: TGCAGTGCTAGCGGTCAGGGGTGGGCCTATGGCTACACCTTC.

This clonotype was observed many times. The V call is TRBV6-1, the J call TRBJ2-2, with 7 bases identical to TRBD1. The V gene end was trimmed by 8 bases and the J gene end by 1 base; junction bases not matched to a gene: 1. The CDR3 has 13 residues. CDR1 is MNHNS and CDR2 is SASEGT in the germline V gene. CDR3 DNA sequence: TGTGCCAGCCGGGACAGGAACACCGGGGAGCTGTTTTTT. Encoded protein: CASRDRNTGELFF.

This clonotype was seen at least ten times. One end of the junction is discordant with germline, which a read error may explain. V is TRBV13 and J is TRBJ2-5; possibly TRBD1 or TRBD2 for D (5 bases each). CDR3 size: 14 residues. CDR1 and CDR2 (germline): PRHDT, FYEKMQ (reference sequence). The CDR3 protein is CASSVGELQETQYF. DNA of the CDR3: TGTGCCAGCAGCGTAGGGGAGCTCCAAGAGACCCAGTACTTC.

This clonotype was counted many times. The chain recombines TRBV2 with TRBJ1-5; 9 bases align to TRBD1. Looked up from germline, CDR1 is SNHLY and CDR2 is FYNNEI. The CDR3 is 14 amino acids. Unmatched junction bases numbered 8, after V lost 6 bases and J lost 8 bases. The CDR3: CASRPTGGREPQHF. Here the CDR3 DNA reads TGTGCCAGCAGACCGACAGGGGGTAGAGAGCCCCAGCATTTT.

The rearrangement joins TRBV28 to TRBJ2-7; D gene uncertain. The last part of the DNA fits TRBJ2-1 better; the J call may be wrong. Germline CDR1 is MDHEN and CDR2 is SYDVKM. The CDR3 covers 13 residues. The CDR3 nucleotides read TGTGCCAGCATCTCTAACCCCGCCTACGAGCAGTTCTTC. Translation gives CASISNPAYEQFF.

As to this clonotype: Since a much larger clone is just one base distant, this may be a read error. The rearrangement links TRBV6-1 to TRBJ2-5, with 8 bases lining up with TRBD1. Germline assignment: CDR1 MNHNS and CDR2 SASEGT. The CDR3 consists of 12 residues. CDR3 nucleotide sequence: TGTGCCTGCAGTGGACAGGGTCAGACCCAGTACTTC. Translating gives CACSGQGQTQYF.

This chain uses TRBV20-1 with TRBJ1-2; 8 bases fit TRBD1. Looked up from germline, CDR1 is DFQATT and CDR2 is SNEGSKA (reference sequence). J was trimmed by 4 bases and V by 2 bases; bases with no gene match: 6. This CDR3 spans 14 amino acids. In nucleotides, the CDR3 is TGCAGTGCTAGACCCCGGGACAGGTCCTATGGCTACACCTTC. As protein: CSARPRDRSYGYTF.

In its sample, this clonotype was seen many times. The chain uses TRBV15 and TRBJ2-7, with 11 bases aligning to TRBD2. Losses at the gene ends were 5 bases for V and 4 bases for J; bases not matched to a gene: 10. Per the germline V gene, CDR1 is LNHNV and CDR2 is YYDKDF (reference sequence). CDR3 length equals 16 residues. DNA for the CDR3: TGTGCCACCAGCTGGGGGCCGGGACTAGCGGAGTACGAGCAGTACTTC. Translation gives CATSWGPGLAEYEQYF.

The sample holds many counts of this clonotype. The chain uses TRBV10-1 and TRBJ1-1; no firm D call. CDR3 length: 14 residues. Germline V gives CDR1 WNHNN, CDR2 SYGVQD (reference sequence). V dropped 5 bases and J dropped 0 bases, with 10 bases sitting between them. CDR3 coding DNA: TGCGCCAGCAGTATTAACGCAATGAACACTGAAGCTTTCTTT. Residues: CASSINAMNTEAFF.

The table lists this clonotype with many counts. The CDR3 here is CASRGGTSGNSGANVLTF. CDR3 nucleotide sequence: TGTGCCAGCAGGGGTGGGACTAGCGGAAACTCTGGGGCCAACGTCCTGACTTTC. The chain combines TRBV2 with TRBJ2-6, with 11 bases matching TRBD2. The CDR3 extends over 18 amino acids. V lost 6 bases, J lost 0 bases, and 7 bases stayed unmatched. Per the germline V gene, CDR1 is SNHLY and CDR2 is FYNNEI.

The chain has TRBV5-6 and TRBJ2-7; TRBD1 is a possible D gene (6 bases). The V end lost 3 bases, the J end lost 9 bases, and 13 bases lay between the germline ends. Germline loops: CDR1 SGHDT, CDR2 YYEEEE. The CDR3 loop spans 12 amino acids. CDR3 nucleotides: TGTGCCAGCAGCTCTGGACAGCACGCGCAGTACTTC. This translates into CASSSGQHAQYF.

This clonotype was picked up many times. The CDR3 region has the DNA TGTGCCAGCTCACCAAGCCCACACACTGAAGCTTTCTTT. This translates into CASSPSPHTEAFF. This rearrangement joins TRBV18 to TRBJ1-1; D gene uncertain. CDR3 size: 13 residues. The V and J ends lost 2 bases and 3 bases respectively, with 7 bases between them. CDR1 KGHSH and CDR2 LQKENI come from the germline V gene.

About this clonotype: A much larger clonotype is one base distant, so this may be a read error. The chain recombines TRBV12-3 or TRBV12-4 with TRBJ2-2; 9 bases are shared with TRBD2. This CDR3 has 16 amino acids. CDR3 DNA sequence: TGTGCCAGCAGTTTATATTTGCGGGAGGGCACCGGGGGGCTGTTTTTT. It translates to CASSLYLREGTGGLFF.

This clonotype appeared many times. The chain recombines TRBV5-1 with TRBJ1-1; D is undetermined. The CDR3 extends over 14 amino acids. The V gene's germline CDR1 is SGHRS and CDR2 YFSETQ. V was pared by 5 bases and J by 0 bases, with 11 bases between. The CDR3 reads CASREDVLNTEAFF. CDR3 coding DNA: TGCGCCAGCAGAGAGGACGTATTGAACACTGAAGCTTTCTTT.

The chain is built from TRBV20-1 and TRBJ2-7; 8 bases are shared with TRBD2. This CDR3 is built from 12 residues. The germline V gene has CDR1 DFQATT and CDR2 SNEGSKA (reference sequence). Trimming at V came to 7 bases and at J to 4 bases, leaving 6 bases not matched to a gene. The CDR3 loop is CSGSGRGYEQYF. CDR3 DNA sequence: TGCAGTGGAAGCGGGAGAGGGTACGAGCAGTACTTC.

This clonotype was seen repeatedly, ten times or more. This chain connects TRBV28 to TRBJ2-7; 9 bases agree with TRBD1. This CDR3 region has 14 residues. Germline trimming cut 4 bases from V and 8 bases from J; bases unmatched to any gene: 9. The germline V gene encodes CDR1 MDHEN and CDR2 SYDVKM. CDR3 sequence: CASSSGQGPSQQYF. Here the CDR3 DNA reads TGTGCCAGCAGTTCGGGACAGGGCCCGTCACAGCAGTACTTC.

This clonotype came up a few times. In DNA, the CDR3 is TGCGCCAGCAGCCAAGCCGGGAGAGGTACAGATACGCAGTATTTT. Translated: CASSQAGRGTDTQYF. The genes are TRBV4-1 and TRBJ2-3; D may be TRBD2 (6 bases). Germline assignment: CDR1 MGHRA and CDR2 YSYEKL. Between the trimmed V and J ends, which lost 1 base and 3 bases, there was a span of 11 bases. The CDR3 is 15 residues long.

On this clonotype itself: A single base separates this from a much larger clone, so it may be a read error. CDR3 loop: CAWSSSYEETQYF. The CDR3 coding sequence is TGTGCCTGGAGTAGTAGCTACGAAGAGACCCAGTACTTC. The V and J genes are TRBV30 and TRBJ2-5; D is unresolved. Trimming pared 2 bases from V and 3 bases from J, leaving 10 bases between. Germline CDR1 is GTSNPN and CDR2 is SVGIG (reference sequence). CDR3 length: 13 residues. Combining the CDR3 with reference TRBV30 and TRBJ2-5 gives the whole variable domain SQTIHQWPATLVQPVGSPLSLECTVEGTSNPNLYWYRQAAGRGLQLLFYSVGIGQISSEVPQNLSASRPQDRQFILSSKKLLLSDSGFYLCAWSSSYEETQYFGPGTRLLVL.

The J gene is TRBJ2-6, the V gene TRBV6-1; D gene unclear. The CDR3 runs to 14 residues. V dropped 8 bases and J dropped 0 bases, with 8 bases sitting between them. Germline assignment: CDR1 MNHNS and CDR2 SASEGT. The CDR3 reads CASETDSGANVLTF. The CDR3 region has the DNA TGTGCCAGCGAGACTGACTCTGGGGCCAACGTCCTGACTTTC.

This clonotype was recorded many times. The chain is built from TRBV20-1 and TRBJ1-5; D uncertain. The ends were cut back, 1 base at V and 7 bases at J, with 11 bases in the middle. Germline values: CDR1 DFQATT, CDR2 SNEGSKA (reference sequence). The CDR3 is 13 amino acids. CDR3 DNA sequence: TGCAGTGCTAGAGTGCGTGGAGACCAGCCCCAGCATTTT. Translation: CSARVRGDQPQHF.

The J gene is TRBJ1-4, the V gene TRBV27, with D tentatively TRBD1 (6 bases). Trimming took off 4 bases at V and 8 bases at J, with 11 bases between the two ends. Per germline, CDR1 MNHEY and CDR2 SMNVEV (reference sequence). This CDR3 comprises 13 residues. CDR3 in DNA: TGTGCCAGCAGTTGGTTGGGGGGCGAAAAACTGTTTTTT. Its protein is CASSWLGGEKLFF. The variable domain in full, completed from reference TRBV27 and TRBJ1-4, reads EAQVTQNPRYLITVTGKKLTVTCSQNMNHEYMSWYRQDPGLGLRQIYYSMNVEVTDKGDVPEGYKVSRKEKRNFPLILESPSPNQTSLYFCASSWLGGEKLFFGSGTQLSVL.

This clonotype was observed at least ten times. The rearrangement uses TRBV3-1 and TRBJ1-2; D is unresolved. Germline V gives CDR1 LGHDT, CDR2 YNNKEL (reference sequence). Between the trimmed V and J ends, which lost 3 bases and 4 bases, there was a span of 18 bases. This CDR3 contains 16 residues. In DNA form, the CDR3 reads TGTGCCAGCAGCCACCCCAACGAGGTAACCGGCTATGGCTACACCTTC. Protein: CASSHPNEVTGYGYTF.

This clonotype was counted only a few times. This chain connects TRBV20-1 to TRBJ1-6, with D perhaps matching TRBD1 (5 bases). Trimming cost V 6 bases and J 7 bases, with 19 bases left between them. Per the germline V gene, CDR1 is DFQATT and CDR2 is SNEGSKA (reference sequence). CDR3 length equals 15 residues. Here the CDR3 DNA reads TGCAGTGCCCGCCCGGACAACCGGATAAATTCACCCCTCCACTTT. It codes for CSARPDNRINSPLHF.

This clonotype was seen at least ten times. The V call is TRBV7-2, the J call TRBJ2-7; D is undetermined. The CDR3 contains 14 residues. Germline V gives CDR1 SGHTA, CDR2 FQGNSA. The V gene lost 1 base and the J gene lost 2 bases, with 9 bases spanning the gap. CDR3 sequence (DNA): TGTGCCAGCAGCTTAGTGGGGAACCCCTACGAGCAGTACTTC. It translates to CASSLVGNPYEQYF.

This clonotype was recorded at least ten times. The chain is built from TRBV24-1 and TRBJ2-7, with D perhaps TRBD2 (7 bases). The CDR3 runs 15 residues. Germline V gene sequence: CDR1 KGHDR, CDR2 SFDVKD. V was pared by 9 bases and J by 2 bases, with 19 bases between. CDR3 nucleotide sequence: TGTGCCACCCACGGGAGGCGGGACATCACCTACGAGCAGTACTTC. Protein: CATHGRRDITYEQYF.

This clonotype occurred many times. The rearrangement links TRBV6-1 to TRBJ1-1; D is unclear. The CDR3 is 13 amino acids. Trimming removed 2 bases from V and 3 bases from J, with 7 bases in between. Germline CDR1 reads MNHNS; CDR2 reads SASEGT. CDR3 region: CASSEYWDTEAFF. CDR3 coding DNA: TGTGCCAGCAGTGAATACTGGGACACTGAAGCTTTCTTT.